Below, 27 T cell receptor beta chains from the same sample are listed, as sequenced in a study of shared clonotypes between healthy human individuals (dated by TCRdb to between 2020 and 2021). Library prep was done by the immunoSEQ multiplex PCR assay. TCRdb took over this immuneACCESS table, retaining in-frame rearrangements with V and J assigned. Such tables are incomplete; in checked studies, under half of the missing clones stem from an unresolved V gene, and the remainder is unexplained. The sample yields some 660,000 clones; approximately 73% were counted once. The biggest ten clones account for around 1.8% of the sample. Source material: memory CD4+ T cells sorted from blood. The sample's cell subset or site label, in plain terms: CD45RA-negative fraction. The receptors shown here come from a woman in her 30s in good health.

The chain is built from TRBV2 and TRBJ2-2; D gene uncertain. CDR3 length: 13 residues. The germline V and J ends were trimmed by 0 bases and 6 bases, with 5 bases remaining between them. The germline V gene encodes CDR1 SNHLY and CDR2 FYNNEI. The CDR3 region has the DNA TGTGCCAGCAGTGAAGCGTGGGCCGGGGAGCTGTTTTTT. Protein sequence: CASSEAWAGELFF. Based on the CDR3 plus reference TRBV2 and TRBJ2-2, the full variable domain is EPEVTQTPSHQVTQMGQEVILRCVPISNHLYFYWYRQILGQKVEFLVSFYNNEISEKSEIFDDQFSVERPDGSNFTLKIRSTKLEDSAMYFCASSEAWAGELFFGEGSRLTVL.

V gene TRBV6-1 combines with J gene TRBJ2-1; weak D call: TRBD2 (6 bases). Trimming took 7 bases from V and 0 from J, leaving 10 bases between them. In germline, CDR1 is MNHNS, CDR2 SASEGT. The CDR3 loop spans 14 amino acids. In DNA, the CDR3 is TGTGCCAGCAAATACGGGAGCTCCTACAATGAGCAGTTCTTC. Translating gives CASKYGSSYNEQFF.

The chain couples TRBV29-1 to TRBJ2-7; D call uncertain. Trimming cost V 4 bases and J 4 bases, with 8 bases left between them. This CDR3 is 11 amino acids long. Germline V gene data show CDR1 as SQVTM and CDR2 as ANQGSEA. The DNA of the CDR3 is TGCAGCGTTGGTTTCGGTTACGAGCAGTACTTC. Its protein is CSVGFGYEQYF.

This sequence joins TRBV5-4 and TRBJ2-3; possible D gene TRBD1, 6 bases. Trimming removed 4 bases from V and 2 bases from J, with 17 bases in between. Germline loops: CDR1 SGHNT, CDR2 YYREEE (reference sequence). CDR3 length equals 16 residues. CDR3 nucleotides: TGTGCCAGCAGCCCCGGGACACAATCTTTCACAGATACGCAGTATTTT. It encodes CASSPGTQSFTDTQYF.

This clone was picked up a small number of times. This chain uses TRBV7-9 with TRBJ2-5; either TRBD1 or TRBD2 may fit D (5 bases each). This CDR3 spans 14 amino acids. V lost 4 bases and J 3 bases, leaving 12 bases between the germline ends. Germline assignment: CDR1 SEHNR and CDR2 FQNEAQ (reference sequence). The CDR3 DNA is TGTGCCAGCAGCTCTACCGGGACCGAAGAGACCCAGTACTTC. This codes for CASSSTGTEETQYF.

The chain carries TRBV4-1 and TRBJ2-1; 12 bases map to TRBD2. Germline CDR1 is MGHRA and CDR2 is YSYEKL. V dropped 2 bases and J dropped 6; count of bases not matched to a gene: 5. The CDR3 is 16 residues long. The CDR3 loop reads CASSQPGTSGFNEQFF. DNA for the CDR3: TGCGCCAGCAGCCAACCCGGGACTAGCGGGTTCAATGAGCAGTTCTTC.

A note on this clone: At one end, the junction sequence differs from germline, possibly due to a read error. This chain uses TRBV5-1 with TRBJ2-7; tentatively, D is TRBD1 (5 bases). This CDR3 spans 14 amino acids. The germline CDR1 and CDR2 sequences are SGHRS and YFSETQ. CDR3 sequence: CASSLVGASSEQYF. CDR3 DNA sequence: TGCGCCAGCAGCTTGGTTGGGGCTTCCTCCGAGCAGTACTTC.

The chain has TRBV18 and TRBJ2-7; 7 bases line up with TRBD2. After removal of 4 bases from V and 5 bases from J, the junction contained 8 bases not matched to a gene. Germline V gives CDR1 KGHSH, CDR2 LQKENI. The CDR3 has 14 residues. CDR3 sequence reads: CASSLYGRFDEQYF. DNA for the CDR3: TGTGCCAGCTCACTTTACGGGAGGTTCGACGAGCAGTACTTC.

CDR3 DNA: TGTGCCACCAGCAGAGGACTCGGGCAGTTTAGCAATCAGCCCCAGCATTTT. It translates to CATSRGLGQFSNQPQHF. This chain joins TRBV15 and TRBJ1-5, with no clear D. CDR1 LNHNV and CDR2 YYDKDF come from the germline V gene (reference sequence). The V end lost 1 base, the J end lost 0 bases, and 13 bases lay between the germline ends. The CDR3 has 17 amino acids.

The CDR3, as DNA: TGCGCCAGCAGCCAAAGTTCAGGGGACTATGGCTACACCTTC. It is translated as CASSQSSGDYGYTF. J is TRBJ1-2 and V is TRBV5-1; perhaps TRBD1 as D (6 bases). Germline V gene sequence: CDR1 SGHRS, CDR2 YFSETQ. CDR3 size: 14 residues. Trimming took 4 bases from V and 3 from J, leaving 13 bases between them.

This chain uses TRBV25-1 with TRBJ1-2, with D perhaps TRBD1 (5 bases). The CDR3 runs to 13 residues. Looked up from germline, CDR1 is MGHDK and CDR2 is SYGVNS. Trimming cost V 3 bases and J 4 bases, with 9 bases left between them. The CDR3 nucleotides read TGTGCCAGCAGTGAGGACACCCCCTATGGCTACACCTTC. Encoded protein: CASSEDTPYGYTF.

This sequence joins TRBV5-1 and TRBJ1-1; no firm D call. Germline values: CDR1 SGHRS, CDR2 YFSETQ. The CDR3 runs 14 residues. Trimming took off 4 bases at V and 4 bases at J, with 14 bases between the two ends. CDR3 sequence (DNA): TGCGCCAGCAGCCCGGGAGCGGAGGGCACTGAAGCTTTCTTT. Residues: CASSPGAEGTEAFF.

This clone has ten or more counts. The chain employs TRBV9 and TRBJ2-7, with D unclear. Germline V gene sequence: CDR1 SGDLS, CDR2 YYNGEE. Deletions cut 4 bases from V and 9 bases from J, with 14 bases between. CDR3 length equals 12 residues. The CDR3 reads CASSPQTVPQYF. CDR3 nucleotide sequence: TGTGCCAGCAGCCCCCAAACAGTTCCGCAGTACTTC.

V gene TRBV28 combines with J gene TRBJ2-7, with 7 bases aligning to TRBD1. CDR1 MDHEN and CDR2 SYDVKM come from the germline V gene. With V trimmed by 5 bases and J by 3 bases, 16 bases remained unmatched. This CDR3 spans 17 amino acids. The DNA for the CDR3 is TGTGCCAGCAGTCCGCGCCGACTTAGGACAGGCTACTACGAGCAGTACTTC. Protein: CASSPRRLRTGYYEQYF.

The V gene is TRBV19, the J gene TRBJ1-1, with 10 bases fitting TRBD1. This CDR3 has 14 residues. From germline, CDR1 is LNHDA and CDR2 SQIVND (reference sequence). V trimming: 5 bases; J trimming: 8 bases; junction bases outside the gene matches: 8. The CDR3 protein is CASSVTGGAGEAFF. Here the CDR3 DNA reads TGTGCCAGTAGTGTGACAGGGGGCGCAGGGGAAGCTTTCTTT.

The chain recombines TRBV5-1 with TRBJ2-5, with 10 bases aligning to TRBD2. This CDR3 comprises 14 residues. The germline gives CDR1 SGHRS, CDR2 YFSETQ. V lost 6 bases and J lost 2; bases outside the gene matches: 4. The CDR3 sequence is CASKLAGPQETQYF. The CDR3 DNA is TGCGCCAGCAAACTAGCGGGACCGCAAGAGACCCAGTACTTC.

J is TRBJ2-5 and V is TRBV6-5; no clear D. V lost 6 bases and J 5 bases, leaving 16 bases between the germline ends. This CDR3 region has 14 residues. The germline CDR1 and CDR2 sequences are MNHEY and SVGAGI. The CDR3 DNA is TGTGCCAGCAGGTCTTACGGATCCGGGGAGACCCAGTACTTC. Translation gives CASRSYGSGETQYF.

The chain links TRBV6-5 to TRBJ2-6; no clear D gene. Trimming removed 7 bases at V and 1 base at J, with 8 bases between. This CDR3 is 14 amino acids long. Per the germline V gene, CDR1 is MNHEY and CDR2 is SVGAGI. CDR3 residues: CASNLGSGANVLTF. CDR3 in DNA: TGTGCCAGCAACTTGGGGTCTGGGGCCAACGTCCTGACTTTC.

This clone showed up just once. The chain joins TRBV6-6 to TRBJ1-5, with D perhaps matching TRBD1 (6 bases). The CDR3 consists of 13 residues. Per the germline V gene, CDR1 is MNHNY and CDR2 is SVGAGI (reference sequence). V lost 10 bases and J 0 bases, leaving 10 bases between the germline ends. The CDR3 bases are TGTGCCACGGACAGCGTTAGCAATCAGCCCCAGCATTTT. Protein product: CATDSVSNQPQHF.

This clone was recorded only once. V and J are TRBV7-6 and TRBJ2-1; 10 bases match TRBD2. With V trimmed by 5 bases and J by 8 bases, 12 bases remained unmatched. There are 16 residues in the CDR3. Germline CDR1 and CDR2: SGHVS and FNYEAQ. The CDR3: CASSPQPSGSPHEQFF. The CDR3 DNA is TGTGCCAGCAGCCCTCAGCCTAGCGGGAGTCCCCATGAGCAGTTCTTC.

CDR3 sequence (DNA): TGTGCCAGCAGCCGGAGTTGGAATCAGCCCCAGCATTTT. Amino acids: CASSRSWNQPQHF. V usage is TRBV28 and J usage is TRBJ1-5; no clear D gene. There are 13 residues in the CDR3. V lost 6 bases to trimming and J lost 4 bases, with 10 bases between them. CDR1 is MDHEN and CDR2 is SYDVKM in the germline V gene.

V is TRBV19 and J is TRBJ1-5; D is possibly TRBD1 (6 bases). V lost 5 bases, J lost 0 bases, and 11 bases lay in between. CDR1 is LNHDA, CDR2 SQIVND, per germline (reference sequence). CDR3 length equals 15 residues. For the CDR3, the DNA is TGTGCCAGTAGTTCGCAGGGGAATAGCAATCAGCCCCAGCATTTT. Translating it yields CASSSQGNSNQPQHF.

The V call is TRBV7-2, the J call TRBJ2-2; tentative D call: TRBD1 (5 bases). This CDR3 comprises 15 residues. Trimming pared 5 bases from V and 1 base from J, leaving 11 bases between. In germline, CDR1 is SGHTA, CDR2 FQGNSA. Here the CDR3 DNA reads TGTGCCAGCAGCCGACAGAACCTGAACACCGGGGAGCTGTTTTTT. The encoded protein is CASSRQNLNTGELFF.

The chain carries TRBV27 and TRBJ2-7; either TRBD1 or TRBD2 may supply D (5 bases each). The CDR3 sequence is 14 residues long. Germline V gives CDR1 MNHEY, CDR2 SMNVEV (reference sequence). The V gene lost 6 bases and the J gene lost 5 bases, with 17 bases spanning the gap. The CDR3 here is CASRGRVGSHEQYF. The CDR3 region has the DNA TGTGCCAGCAGGGGGCGGGTGGGTTCCCACGAGCAGTACTTC.

This rearrangement joins TRBV7-2 to TRBJ2-2, with D tentatively TRBD1 or TRBD2 (5 bases each). CDR1 and CDR2 from the germline V gene are SGHTA and FQGNSA. This CDR3 has 16 amino acids. Trimming shortened V by 5 bases and J by 5 bases, and 18 bases separated the two germline ends. Here the CDR3 reads CASSRRADSGTGELFF. The CDR3 bases are TGTGCCAGCAGCCGTCGGGCGGACTCAGGGACCGGGGAGCTGTTTTTT.

The chain uses TRBV5-1 and TRBJ1-1; the D is unclear. The germline CDR1 and CDR2 sequences are SGHRS and YFSETQ. Trimming pared 0 bases from V and 7 bases from J, leaving 7 bases between. The CDR3 is 12 amino acids. The CDR3 loop reads CASSLGGDEAFF. CDR3 in DNA: TGCGCCAGCAGCTTGGGCGGGGATGAAGCTTTCTTT.

This clone has a single count. This sequence joins TRBV23-1 and TRBJ1-5, with D unresolved. TRBV23-1 is an ORF for which the function is uncertain. The length of the CDR3 is 17 residues. Trimming took off 6 bases at V and 7 bases at J, with 25 bases between the two ends. The CDR3 here is CASRDPGPGPSGQPQHF. The CDR3 DNA sequence: TGCGCCAGCAGGGACCCTGGGCCCGGTCCCTCAGGACAGCCCCAGCATTTT.